This passage covers 2 T cell receptor beta chains from one sample sequenced in a study of T cell repertoires in cytomegalovirus infection. These TCRs' antigens remain unknown. TCRdb analysed the reads with MiXCR anew, one entry per CDR3 protein. The sample holds about half a million distinct CDR3 sequences; roughly 34% are singletons and the top ten take under 20%. The sequencing here drew on cultured PBMCs, taken from culture after CMV antigen stimulation. These receptors were collected from a human donor in good health (CMV status not recorded). Some clones in this sample may be carry-over from other donors' samples.

The J gene is TRBJ2-3, the V gene TRBV2; 9 positions match TRBD2. Germline V gives CDR1 SNHLY, CDR2 FYNNEI. Trimming removed 1 base from V and 0 bases from J; junction bases left unmatched: 2. The CDR3 runs to 16 residues. The chain's CDR3 is CASSEELAGSTDTQYF. CDR3 nucleotide sequence: TGTGCCAGCAGTGAAGAACTAGCGGGCAGCACAGATACGCAGTATTTT.

This clonotype came up a few times. V gene TRBV29-1 combines with J gene TRBJ2-1; D is ambiguous. CDR3 size: 13 residues. Trimming cost V 3 bases and J 0 bases, with 6 bases left between them. From germline, CDR1 is SQVTM and CDR2 ANQGSEA. The CDR3 DNA follows: TGCAGCGTTGATGGCCTCTCCTACAATGAGCAGTTCTTC. Protein: CSVDGLSYNEQFF.